The 16 T cell receptor beta chains below come from one sample, sequenced in a study of early T cells in non-severe SARS-CoV-2 infection. Each CDR3 protein gets one entry after TCRdb re-called the 5' RACE reads with MiXCR. Altogether over 90,000 distinct CDR3 sequences are present, roughly 12% being singletons, with the ten largest covering around 4.8%. The material was whole blood, obtained at baseline. These receptors were obtained from an adult who was a healthcare worker with PCR-confirmed SARS-CoV-2 infection or an uninfected control (not recorded which).

This chain connects TRBV12-3 or TRBV12-4 to TRBJ1-5; 7 bases are shared with TRBD1. Germline trimming cut 7 bases from V and 0 bases from J; bases unmatched to any gene: 9. The CDR3 is 16 amino acids. CDR3 in amino acids: CASTREQGYSNQPQHF. As DNA, the CDR3 is TGTGCCAGCACACGGGAACAGGGGTATAGCAATCAGCCCCAGCATTTT.

The V gene is TRBV4-1, the J gene TRBJ1-2, with D tentatively TRBD1 (6 bases). The CDR3 sequence is 14 residues long. Trimming removed 0 bases from V and 8 bases from J, with 13 bases in between. CDR1 MGHRA and CDR2 YSYEKL come from the germline V gene. The CDR3, as DNA: TGCGCCAGCAGCCAAGATCTGGGGGCCTCGGGCTACACCTTC. It codes for CASSQDLGASGYTF.

This clonotype was found a few times. The chain recombines TRBV6-5 with TRBJ2-3; TRBD1 agrees at 8 bases. CDR1 and CDR2 from the germline V gene are MNHEY and SVGAGI. V trimming: 6 bases; J trimming: 8 bases; junction bases outside the gene matches: 4. The CDR3 covers 12 residues. The CDR3, as DNA: TGTGCCAGCAGGGACAGGGAAGGTACGCAGTATTTT. Translating it yields CASRDREGTQYF.

This clonotype was counted only a few times. This chain links TRBV27 with TRBJ2-2, with unresolved D. V was trimmed by 2 bases and J by 2 bases, leaving 12 bases between them. Germline-derived CDR1 and CDR2 are MNHEY and SMNVEV (reference sequence). The CDR3 loop spans 16 amino acids. CDR3 DNA sequence: TGTGCCAGCAGTTTAGGTGGAAAGGGCAACACCGGGGAGCTGTTTTTT. This codes for CASSLGGKGNTGELFF.

This clonotype turned up a few times. The V gene is TRBV7-2, the J gene TRBJ2-1, with D possibly being TRBD1 (7 bases). V was clipped by 3 bases and J by 9 bases, with 9 bases between them. Germline V CDR1 and CDR2: SGHTA, FQGNSA. The CDR3 is 12 amino acids. The CDR3 DNA follows: TGTGCCAGCAGCTTTCAGGGGGGTGAGCAGTTCTTC. Its translation: CASSFQGGEQFF.

In its sample, this clonotype was seen a few times. CDR3 in DNA: TGTGCCATCAGTGAGTCGGTTTCACCCCTCCACTTT. Translating gives CAISESVSPLHF. The chain links TRBV10-3 to TRBJ1-6; D uncertain. From germline, CDR1 is ENHRY and CDR2 SYGVKD. The CDR3 has 12 amino acids. Trimming cost V 0 bases and J 9 bases, with 3 bases left between them.

This clonotype occurred a few times. The chain recombines TRBV6-1 with TRBJ2-1, with D maybe TRBD1 (7 bases). Germline values: CDR1 MNHNS, CDR2 SASEGT. The CDR3 is made up of 14 amino acids. V shed 6 bases and J shed 10 bases, with 19 bases lying between them. The CDR3 DNA reads as TGTGCCAGCAGGGGGACTCAGGGGGTTTTGGAGCAGTTCTTC. Translation gives CASRGTQGVLEQFF.

This clonotype was counted a few times. V gene TRBV5-1 combines with J gene TRBJ2-5; weak D call: TRBD2 (6 bases). The CDR3 spans 15 residues. The germline CDR1 and CDR2 sequences are SGHRS and YFSETQ. Trimming left V 3 bases short and J 1 base short, with 13 bases between. The CDR3 is CASSSGLSGQETQYF. CDR3 bases: TGCGCCAGCAGCTCCGGACTATCCGGCCAAGAGACCCAGTACTTC.

In its sample, this clonotype was seen many times. The chain uses TRBV18 and TRBJ2-7; 8 nucleotides agree with TRBD1. J was trimmed by 9 bases and V by 6 bases; bases with no gene match: 22. Germline V CDR1 and CDR2: KGHSH, LQKENI. The CDR3 extends over 17 amino acids. The CDR3 sequence: CASSQSHPGQAVLRQYF. DNA for the CDR3: TGTGCCAGCTCTCAAAGTCATCCGGGACAGGCCGTTTTGAGGCAGTACTTC.

This clonotype was observed a handful of times. V gene TRBV20-1 combines with J gene TRBJ2-3; 9 bases align to TRBD2. Germline CDR1 and CDR2: DFQATT and SNEGSKA (reference sequence). The CDR3 has 16 residues. Trimming cost V 1 base and J 4 bases; bases outside gene matches: 9. The CDR3 region is CSARGFPRGGPDTQYF. The CDR3 DNA follows: TGCAGTGCTAGAGGCTTCCCGCGGGGGGGCCCAGATACGCAGTATTTT.

This clonotype was seen at least ten times. The gene calls are TRBV30 and TRBJ1-5, with D unresolved. The germline V and J ends were trimmed by 1 base and 2 bases, with 6 bases remaining between them. The CDR3 contains 13 residues. The germline gives CDR1 GTSNPN, CDR2 SVGIG (reference sequence). The CDR3 DNA reads as TGTGCCTGGAGTGGGAAGGGCAATCAGCCCCAGCATTTT. Encoded protein: CAWSGKGNQPQHF.

This clonotype has just one count. The rearrangement links TRBV18 to TRBJ1-3; D call uncertain. The germline CDR1 and CDR2 sequences are KGHSH and LQKENI. The CDR3 contains 17 residues. V shed 0 bases and J shed 4 bases, with 16 bases lying between them. CDR3 nucleotide sequence: TGTGCCAGCTCACCACCGTTAGCCGGATTCTCAGGAAACACCATATATTTT. Translation: CASSPPLAGFSGNTIYF.

The chain couples TRBV28 to TRBJ1-1, with no clear D. The CDR3 length is 14 residues. CDR1 MDHEN and CDR2 SYDVKM come from the germline V gene. Trimming stripped 6 bases from V and 3 bases from J, with 14 bases between. For the CDR3, the DNA is TGTGCCAGCAGGCCCGGGATGCCATACACTGAAGCTTTCTTT. This translates into CASRPGMPYTEAFF.

V usage is TRBV27 and J usage is TRBJ1-1, with TRBD1 as a possible D gene (6 bases). CDR1 is MNHEY and CDR2 is SMNVEV in the germline V gene (reference sequence). V was clipped by 10 bases and J by 1 base, with 16 bases between them. This CDR3 region has 14 residues. DNA for the CDR3: TGTGCCACCCGCTCAGGACAGACGAACACTGAAGCTTTCTTT. Amino acid sequence: CATRSGQTNTEAFF.

The table lists this clonotype with many counts. The rearrangement uses TRBV29-1 and TRBJ1-1; 7 positions match TRBD1. This CDR3 has 12 residues. CDR1 is SQVTM and CDR2 is ANQGSEA in the germline V gene. The CDR3 bases are TGCAGTTTCGACAGGGCTAACACTGAAGCTTTCTTT. The encoded protein is CSFDRANTEAFF.

This clonotype was picked up many times. The rearrangement uses TRBV5-4 and TRBJ2-7, with 10 bases matching TRBD1. The CDR3 consists of 18 residues. The J segment lost 3 bases and the V segment lost 4 bases, leaving 16 bases of the junction unmatched. Germline CDR1 reads SGHNT; CDR2 reads YYREEE (reference sequence). CDR3 sequence reads: CASSKGTGVLSGYYEQYF. The CDR3 region has the DNA TGTGCCAGCAGCAAAGGGACAGGGGTTCTTTCGGGATACTACGAGCAGTACTTC.